One sample yielded the 5 T cell receptor beta chains listed below, sequenced in a study of T-cell reconstitution after alpha-beta-depleted transplantation in children. Unique molecular identifiers were used to barcode this TCRbeta library. TCRdb reprocessed the PCR reads via MiXCR and lists one record per CDR3 protein. Of some 350,000 distinct CDR3 sequences in the sample, 10% were seen once. The sample in question was PBMCs from the stem cell graft donor, obtained from the stem cell graft. These receptors were taken from a human donor who donated a stem cell graft to a child with acute lymphoblastic leukemia.

This chain links TRBV7-2 with TRBJ1-1; 7 nucleotides agree with TRBD1. The germline V gene has CDR1 SGHTA and CDR2 FQGNSA. The CDR3 covers 15 residues. Trimming at V came to 1 base and at J to 6 bases, leaving 8 bases not matched to a gene. The CDR3 protein is CASSLVQGQSAEAFF. CDR3 in DNA: TGTGCCAGCAGCTTAGTTCAGGGACAGAGCGCTGAAGCTTTCTTT. The full variable domain, in which reference TRBV7-2 and TRBJ1-1 provide the parts outside the CDR3, is GAGVSQSPSNKVTEKGKDVELRCDPISGHTALYWYRQSLGQGLEFLIYFQGNSAPDKSGLPSDRFSAERTGGSVSTLTIQRTQQEDSAVYLCASSLVQGQSAEAFFGQGTRLTVV.

The chain recombines TRBV7-2 with TRBJ2-2; D tentatively fits TRBD1 or TRBD2 (5 bases each). The V end was cut by 3 bases, the J end by 2 bases, with 13 bases between. CDR3 length: 16 residues. Germline assignment: CDR1 SGHTA and CDR2 FQGNSA. CDR3 region: CASSLSGTVNTGELFF. In nucleotides, the CDR3 is TGTGCCAGCAGCTTGTCCGGGACCGTAAACACCGGGGAGCTGTTTTTT.

The chain has TRBV5-6 and TRBJ2-7, with unresolved D. Trimming took off 4 bases at V and 9 bases at J, with 23 bases between the two ends. CDR3 length: 15 amino acids. Germline loops: CDR1 SGHDT, CDR2 YYEEEE. The CDR3 sequence: CASSPIRTPTSLQYF. DNA for the CDR3: TGTGCCAGCAGCCCAATCCGCACTCCTACGAGTCTGCAGTACTTC.

This chain joins TRBV29-1 and TRBJ2-7; 10 bases are shared with TRBD2. CDR1 is SQVTM, CDR2 ANQGSEA, per germline. CDR3 length equals 15 residues. Germline trimming cut 6 bases from V and 1 base from J; bases unmatched to any gene: 9. CDR3 in DNA: TGCAGCGTCATTGCACTAGCGGGATCTTCCTACGAGCAGTACTTC. Protein product: CSVIALAGSSYEQYF.

This clonotype has a handful of counts. The chain couples TRBV5-1 to TRBJ1-1, with D maybe TRBD1 (5 bases). This CDR3 has 14 residues. Trimming pared 4 bases from V and 0 bases from J, leaving 10 bases between. Germline assignment: CDR1 SGHRS and CDR2 YFSETQ. For the CDR3, the DNA is TGCGCCAGCAGCCGTGGGGGGATGAACACTGAAGCTTTCTTT. Protein: CASSRGGMNTEAFF.